The 30 T cell receptor beta chains below were found in one sample sequenced in a study of blood T cell repertoires in COVID-19. Profiling relied on immunoSEQ multiplex PCR, and the TCRdb table lists in-frame clones only, not all of them. This sample yields 75,000 to 85,000 clones, of which roughly 88% are seen a single time; roughly 5% belongs to the top ten. The sequencing input was peripheral blood. Every receptor here comes from a middle-aged man with active COVID-19.

The count of this clone is one. V is TRBV13 and J is TRBJ2-1; D may be TRBD2 (6 bases). The CDR3 extends over 16 amino acids. Trimming took off 5 bases at V and 4 bases at J, with 18 bases between the two ends. In germline, CDR1 is PRHDT, CDR2 FYEKMQ (reference sequence). CDR3 in amino acids: CASSPTRLGAYNEQFF. In nucleotides, the CDR3 is TGTGCCAGCAGCCCGACCCGACTAGGAGCTTACAATGAGCAGTTCTTC. The variable domain in full, with the rest retrieved from reference TRBV13 and TRBJ2-1, is AAGVIQSPRHLIKEKRETATLKCYPIPRHDTVYWYQQGPGQDPQFLISFYEKMQSDKGSIPDRFSAQQFSDYHSELNMSSLELGDSALYFCASSPTRLGAYNEQFFGPGTRLTVL.

CDR3 sequence (DNA): TGTGCCAGCAGTTACTTCTCTGGTCGGAGCAATGAGCAGTTCTTC. It translates to CASSYFSGRSNEQFF. The chain uses TRBV6-5 and TRBJ2-1; no clear D gene. The CDR3 extends over 15 amino acids. Per the germline V gene, CDR1 is MNHEY and CDR2 is SVGAGI. The V gene lost 1 base and the J gene lost 6 bases, with 13 bases spanning the gap.

The rearrangement links TRBV3-1 (or the pseudogene TRBV3-2) to TRBJ2-7; D is possibly TRBD2 (5 bases). V shed 0 bases and J shed 7 bases, with 7 bases lying between them. CDR1 is LGHDT, CDR2 YNNKEL, per germline (reference sequence). The CDR3 loop spans 12 amino acids. The CDR3 DNA reads as TGTGCCAGCAGCCAAGATCGGGGTGAGCAGTACTTC. Protein product: CASSQDRGEQYF.

The chain employs TRBV18 and TRBJ1-4; the D is unclear. Germline lookup yields CDR1 KGHSH and CDR2 LQKENI. The CDR3 runs 14 residues. Trimming took 2 bases from V and 5 from J, leaving 9 bases between them. The DNA for the CDR3 is TGTGCCAGCTCACCAACCCCGGGGAATGAAAAACTGTTTTTT. Protein product: CASSPTPGNEKLFF.

The chain is built from TRBV7-9 and TRBJ1-2; unclear D gene. Germline CDR1 reads SEHNR; CDR2 reads FQNEAQ (reference sequence). The V end lost 5 bases, the J end lost 8 bases, and 15 bases lay between the germline ends. The CDR3 length is 13 residues. The CDR3 DNA follows: TGTGCCAGCAGCCTCGACGGAGGCGGAGGCTACACCTTC. Its protein product is CASSLDGGGGYTF.

J is TRBJ2-1 and V is TRBV5-6; 8 positions agree with TRBD1. V lost 4 bases to trimming and J lost 4 bases; unmatched junction nucleotides: 10. The CDR3 spans 16 residues. Germline V gene data show CDR1 as SGHDT and CDR2 as YYEEEE. The CDR3 sequence is CASSPSQGVRYNEQFF. CDR3 nucleotide sequence: TGTGCCAGCAGCCCCTCACAGGGGGTTAGGTACAATGAGCAGTTCTTC.

The V call is TRBV7-9, the J call TRBJ2-1; a possible D gene is TRBD2 (7 bases). V was trimmed by 5 bases and J by 4 bases, leaving 18 bases between them. The CDR3 runs 16 residues. Germline CDR1 reads SEHNR; CDR2 reads FQNEAQ (reference sequence). As DNA, the CDR3 is TGTGCCAGCAGCGCAGACGGCGCGGGGGCTTACAATGAGCAGTTCTTC. This codes for CASSADGAGAYNEQFF.

The sample holds a few counts of this clone. The chain combines TRBV5-8 with TRBJ2-1, with no clear D. Germline lookup yields CDR1 SGHTS and CDR2 YDEGEE. CDR3 length equals 11 residues. Trimming removed 10 bases from V and 0 bases from J, with 5 bases in between. DNA of the CDR3: TGTGCCTCTCGCTCCTACAATGAGCAGTTCTTC. Protein product: CASRSYNEQFF.

This clone was counted once. The chain employs TRBV7-2 and TRBJ1-5; the match to TRBD1 covers 7 bases. The CDR3 contains 13 residues. Germline lookup yields CDR1 SGHTA and CDR2 FQGNSA. J lost 4 bases, V lost 4 bases, and 1 base had no gene match. CDR3 loop: CASSSQGNQPQHF. For the CDR3, the DNA is TGTGCCAGCAGCTCACAGGGGAATCAGCCCCAGCATTTT.

J is TRBJ2-1 and V is TRBV14, with 10 positions matching TRBD2. V shed 1 base and J 2 bases; nucleotides not matched to a gene: 2. Germline CDR1 and CDR2: SGHDN and FVKESK. This CDR3 comprises 16 residues. CDR3 DNA: TGTGCCAGCAGCCAAGGGAGCGGGGGGGCCTACAATGAGCAGTTCTTC. This gives the protein CASSQGSGGAYNEQFF.

The genes are TRBV5-1 and TRBJ1-3; maybe TRBD1 (6 bases). The ends were cut back, 7 bases at V and 2 bases at J, with 13 bases in the middle. The CDR3 runs 14 residues. Germline lookup yields CDR1 SGHRS and CDR2 YFSETQ. CDR3 protein: CASRRDNTGNTIYF. The CDR3, as DNA: TGCGCCAGCCGCAGGGACAACACTGGAAACACCATATATTTT.

The chain combines TRBV18 with TRBJ1-2; D unresolved. CDR3 length equals 12 residues. Germline CDR1 KGHSH, CDR2 LQKENI. The V and J ends lost 4 bases and 2 bases respectively, with 5 bases between them. Here the CDR3 reads CASSLTNYGYTF. Written as DNA, the CDR3 is TGTGCCAGCTCACTTACAAACTATGGCTACACCTTC. Drawing the rest from reference TRBV18 and TRBJ1-2, the complete variable domain is NAGVMQNPRHLVRRRGQEARLRCSPMKGHSHVYWYRQLPEEGLKFMVYLQKENIIDESGMPKERFSAEFPKEGPSILRIQQVVRGDSAAYFCASSLTNYGYTFGSGTRLTVV.

This clone was seen only once. This sequence joins TRBV24-1 and TRBJ1-1; no clear D. The V end lost 7 bases, the J end lost 1 base, and 9 bases lay between the germline ends. CDR1 is KGHDR and CDR2 is SFDVKD in the germline V gene. The CDR3 is made up of 13 amino acids. CDR3 DNA sequence: TGTGCCACCAGCAACTCATGGAACACTGAAGCTTTCTTT. Protein product: CATSNSWNTEAFF.

The chain recombines TRBV7-9 with TRBJ2-5; TRBD1 is a possible D gene (6 bases). Germline loops: CDR1 SEHNR, CDR2 FQNEAQ (reference sequence). V was pared by 5 bases and J by 4 bases, with 20 bases between. The CDR3 totals 16 residues. The CDR3 sequence: CASSRYREAGGETQYF. CDR3 nucleotides: TGTGCCAGCAGCCGCTACAGGGAAGCAGGTGGAGAGACCCAGTACTTC. The whole variable domain, filled in from reference TRBV7-9 and TRBJ2-5, reads DTGVSQNPRHKITKRGQNVTFRCDPISEHNRLYWYRQTLGQGPEFLTYFQNEAQLEKSRLLSDRFSAERPKGSFSTLEIQRTEQGDSAMYLCASSRYREAGGETQYFGPGTRLLVL.

J is TRBJ2-3 and V is TRBV5-4; possible D gene TRBD2, 5 bases. CDR3 length: 16 amino acids. Germline loops: CDR1 SGHNT, CDR2 YYREEE (reference sequence). V dropped 3 bases and J dropped 0 bases, with 14 bases sitting between them. DNA of the CDR3: TGTGCCAGCAGCTCATTAGGAGGTGGGAGCACAGATACGCAGTATTTT. It encodes CASSSLGGGSTDTQYF. The full variable domain, with the rest looked up from reference TRBV5-4 and TRBJ2-3, is ETGVTQSPTHLIKTRGQQVTLRCSSQSGHNTVSWYQQALGQGPQFIFQYYREEENGRGNFPPRFSGLQFPNYSSELNVNALELDDSALYLCASSSLGGGSTDTQYFGPGTRLTVL.

This chain connects TRBV28 to TRBJ1-1; D is unclear. With 2 bases removed from V and 0 bases from J, the gap between germline ends came to 7 bases. Germline-derived CDR1 and CDR2 are MDHEN and SYDVKM. The CDR3 has 14 residues. Written as DNA, the CDR3 is TGTGCCAGCAGTTTACCCAGTATGAACACTGAAGCTTTCTTT. The encoded protein is CASSLPSMNTEAFF.

J is TRBJ1-2 and V is TRBV18; 7 bases are a match to TRBD1. The CDR3 consists of 16 residues. After removal of 4 bases from V and 1 base from J, the junction contained 9 bases not matched to a gene. Germline V gives CDR1 KGHSH, CDR2 LQKENI. The CDR3 DNA sequence: TGTGCCAGCTCACTTAATCGGGACAGAAGTAACTATGGCTACACCTTC. Translation: CASSLNRDRSNYGYTF.

This chain connects TRBV6-6 to TRBJ1-6; a possible D gene is TRBD1 (6 bases). The CDR3 runs to 16 residues. CDR1 is MNHNY and CDR2 is SVGAGI in the germline V gene (reference sequence). Deletions cut 6 bases from V and 4 bases from J, with 16 bases between. The DNA for the CDR3 is TGTGCCAGCAGCCAAGGCGGGGGGCTATATAATTCACCCCTCCACTTT. It specifies CASSQGGGLYNSPLHF.

The chain couples TRBV19 to TRBJ2-1, with TRBD2 matching over 12 bases. The CDR3 runs to 16 residues. Germline assignment: CDR1 LNHDA and CDR2 SQIVND (reference sequence). The V and J ends lost 5 bases and 5 bases, in that order; junction bases with no gene match: 7. CDR3 nucleotides: TGTGCCAGTAGTTCCCGGACTAGCGGGATACACAATGAGCAGTTCTTC. It specifies CASSSRTSGIHNEQFF.

The rearrangement uses TRBV9 and TRBJ1-5; 8 nucleotides agree with TRBD1. CDR1 is SGDLS and CDR2 is YYNGEE in the germline V gene. The CDR3 contains 15 residues. V was pared by 4 bases and J by 2 bases, with 5 bases of the junction left unmatched. The DNA of the CDR3 is TGTGCCAGCAGCCCAGGGGGCGCGGGCAATCAGCCCCAGCATTTT. As protein: CASSPGGAGNQPQHF.

The chain links TRBV6-5 to TRBJ2-1; possible D gene TRBD1, 6 bases. In germline, CDR1 is MNHEY, CDR2 SVGAGI. V was trimmed by 6 bases and J by 7 bases, leaving 16 bases between them. The CDR3 is 14 amino acids. The CDR3 region has the DNA TGTGCCAGCAGCCCCGGGACAACGGTTAATGAGCAGTTCTTC. It is translated as CASSPGTTVNEQFF.

This clone appeared a single time. The chain couples TRBV5-4 to TRBJ2-7; 7 bases match TRBD1. Germline V CDR1 and CDR2: SGHNT, YYREEE (reference sequence). This CDR3 has 15 residues. With 4 bases clipped from V and 1 base from J, the junction kept 8 bases outside the gene matches. CDR3 bases: TGTGCCAGCAGCGGGGGTCCGGGACAGTCCTACGAGCAGTACTTC. Encoded protein: CASSGGPGQSYEQYF.

The J gene is TRBJ2-1, the V gene TRBV28; 7 bases fit TRBD1. The CDR3 sequence is 15 residues long. Germline V CDR1 and CDR2: MDHEN, SYDVKM. V was pared by 5 bases and J by 1 base, with 5 bases of the junction left unmatched. The chain's CDR3 is CASSPGGISYNEQFF. CDR3 DNA sequence: TGTGCCAGCAGTCCAGGGGGTATATCCTACAATGAGCAGTTCTTC.

CDR3 DNA sequence: TGTGCCACCGCTACCGAATCCGGACTAGCGGGTCTCGGCTCCTACAATGAGCAGTTCTTC. This translates into CATATESGLAGLGSYNEQFF. The rearrangement uses TRBV15 and TRBJ2-1, with 11 bases fitting TRBD2. This CDR3 spans 20 amino acids. Germline V gene sequence: CDR1 LNHNV, CDR2 YYDKDF (reference sequence). V trimming: 8 bases; J trimming: 0 bases; junction bases outside the gene matches: 18.

The chain combines TRBV3-1 (or the pseudogene TRBV3-2) with TRBJ1-2; 8 nucleotides align to TRBD1. The CDR3 is 15 amino acids. Germline V gives CDR1 LGHDT, CDR2 YNNKEL (reference sequence). V was clipped by 3 bases and J by 7 bases; unmatched bases: 10. The CDR3 DNA is TGTGCCAGCAGCCATTCTGACAGGGGATCGTCTGGCTACACCTTC. Its protein product is CASSHSDRGSSGYTF.

The V gene is TRBV24-1, the J gene TRBJ1-5; a possible D gene is TRBD1 (6 bases). CDR3 length: 16 amino acids. Trimming removed 4 bases at V and 6 bases at J, with 18 bases between. Germline CDR1 reads KGHDR; CDR2 reads SFDVKD. The CDR3 DNA sequence: TGTGCCACCAGTGACCGGGACAACCTGGGGAGTCAGCCCCAGCATTTT. Its translation: CATSDRDNLGSQPQHF.

J is TRBJ2-1 and V is TRBV28, with TRBD2 identical over 11 bases. The germline V gene has CDR1 MDHEN and CDR2 SYDVKM. The CDR3 runs 16 residues. The V segment lost 5 bases and the J segment 2 bases; nucleotides outside the gene matches: 5. CDR3 sequence: CASSQIAGGPYNEQFF. In nucleotides, the CDR3 is TGTGCCAGCAGTCAGATAGCGGGAGGGCCCTACAATGAGCAGTTCTTC.

V and J are TRBV24-1 and TRBJ1-1; TRBD1 might be the D (5 bases). Trimming removed 5 bases from V and 2 bases from J, with 8 bases in between. CDR3 size: 13 residues. Germline assignment: CDR1 KGHDR and CDR2 SFDVKD. The CDR3 DNA sequence: TGTGCCACCAGTGCAGGGCCTAACACTGAAGCTTTCTTT. Its translation is CATSAGPNTEAFF.

This chain uses TRBV19 with TRBJ2-4; 14 nucleotides align to TRBD2. Germline assignment: CDR1 LNHDA and CDR2 SQIVND (reference sequence). Trimming at V came to 5 bases and at J to 7 bases, leaving 13 bases not matched to a gene. The CDR3 is 18 amino acids. The CDR3 loop is CASSLGLAGGGVTNIQYF. CDR3 nucleotides: TGTGCCAGTAGTCTCGGACTAGCGGGAGGAGGAGTAACGAACATTCAGTACTTC.

The rearrangement joins TRBV11-2 to TRBJ1-4; D is uncertain. Trimming took 5 bases from V and 0 from J, leaving 10 bases between them. Germline V CDR1 and CDR2: SGHAT, FQNNGV. CDR3 length: 15 amino acids. The CDR3 region is CASSPRLATNEKLFF. CDR3 DNA sequence: TGTGCCAGCAGCCCGCGACTGGCAACTAATGAAAAACTGTTTTTT.